This entry features one T cell receptor beta chain sequence. These data originate in a study of blood T cell repertoires in COVID-19. Some clones are missing from TCRdb's copy, which holds only in-frame ones; the method was immunoSEQ multiplex PCR. The table records 140,000 to 150,000 clones, about four fifths of them present only once. Material: peripheral blood. This TCR was sampled from a human donor with acute or convalescent COVID-19. The donor label of this sample is uncertain.

CDR3 in DNA: TGTGCCAGCAGCTTGACTAGCGGGGGGGTTGAGCAGTACTTC. Its translation: CASSLTSGGVEQYF. V usage is TRBV7-8 and J usage is TRBJ2-7; 14 positions agree with TRBD2. Per the germline V gene, CDR1 is SGHVS and CDR2 is FQNEAQ. V gave up 3 bases and J gave up 7 bases; unmatched junction bases: 2. This CDR3 comprises 14 residues.